These T cell receptor beta chains were read from a single sample in a study of blood T cell repertoires in COVID-19. TCRdb keeps only in-frame clones here, not all; method: immunoSEQ multiplex PCR. The top ten hold 3% to 4% of the sample, which has about 490,000 clones, approximately 85% seen once. The specimen was peripheral blood. The receptors were gathered from a human donor in a cohort sampled during active COVID-19. Both conserved end residues are part of each CDR3. A D gene is named only where the DNA matches it firmly. For some rows the clone size is stated as once, few or many, or as a class when expanded; others skip it.

clone_size,d_call,v_call,j_call,cdr3_aa,cdr3_nt
-,TRBD2,TRBV7-3,TRBJ2-1,CASSPTSEGDEQFF,TGTGCCAGCAGCCCGACTAGCGAGGGGGATGAGCAGTTCTTC
-,-,TRBV30,TRBJ2-7,CAWSNGRGSSYEQYF,TGTGCCTGGAGTAATGGCAGGGGTTCCTCATACGAGCAGTACTTC
-,-,TRBV5-6,TRBJ1-1,CASSLEFVGARTEAFF,TGTGCCAGCAGCTTGGAATTTGTGGGGGCGAGGACTGAAGCTTTCTTT
-,-,TRBV19,TRBJ1-1,CASTPGVGAPTEAFF,TGTGCCAGTACCCCTGGAGTGGGGGCGCCCACTGAAGCTTTCTTT
-,TRBD2,TRBV5-1,TRBJ2-1,CASSPLAGEDNEQFF,TGCGCCAGCAGCCCCCTAGCGGGAGAGGACAATGAGCAGTTCTTC
-,-,TRBV19,TRBJ1-1,CASSIKDSLNTEAFF,TGTGCCAGTAGTATAAAGGACAGCTTGAACACTGAAGCTTTCTTT
-,TRBD2,TRBV6-4,TRBJ2-1,CASSDRDSGRREQFF,TGTGCCAGCAGTGACCGGGATAGCGGGAGACGTGAGCAGTTCTTC
-,TRBD2,TRBV4-2,TRBJ2-2,CASSQDPAGGPGTGELFF,TGTGCCAGCAGCCAAGACCCAGCGGGAGGGCCGGGCACCGGGGAGCTGTTTTTT
-,TRBD1,TRBV5-1,TRBJ2-3,CASSSDRGSDTQYF,TGCGCCAGCAGCTCGGACAGGGGGTCAGATACGCAGTATTTT
-,TRBD2,TRBV3-1/TRBV3-2,TRBJ2-5,CASSQEAGGSPETQYF,TGTGCCAGCAGCCAAGAGGCTGGCGGGAGTCCTGAGACCCAGTACTTC
-,TRBD2,TRBV6-6,TRBJ2-7,CASTPGGPYEQYF,TGTGCCAGCACCCCGGGGGGTCCTTACGAGCAGTACTTC
-,TRBD1,TRBV27,TRBJ1-4,CASSLFSWTGQRSEKLFF,TGTGCCAGCAGTTTATTTAGCTGGACGGGACAGAGAAGTGAAAAACTGTTTTTT
-,-,TRBV7-9,TRBJ1-1,CASSSGYGVNTEAFF,TGTGCCAGCAGCTCAGGGTACGGTGTTAACACTGAAGCTTTCTTT
-,TRBD1,TRBV5-1,TRBJ1-3,CASSLDGADRGNTIYF,TGCGCCAGCAGCTTGGACGGGGCGGACAGGGGAAACACCATATATTTT
-,TRBD1,TRBV6-5,TRBJ1-1,CASSYGGGGEAFF,TGTGCCAGCAGTTACGGCGGAGGGGGCGAAGCTTTCTTT
-,-,TRBV6-5,TRBJ1-2,CASLPSGEPNYGYTF,TGTGCCAGCCTACCTTCAGGGGAACCTAACTATGGCTACACCTTC
-,-,TRBV6-5,TRBJ1-1,CARSSQVNTEAFF,TGTGCCAGGAGTTCTCAGGTGAACACTGAAGCTTTCTTT
-,-,TRBV5-4,TRBJ2-3,CASSRNEVAGTDTQYF,TGTGCCAGCAGCCGGAATGAGGTAGCGGGCACAGATACGCAGTATTTT
-,TRBD2,TRBV19,TRBJ2-1,CASIGGGSYNEQFF,TGTGCCAGTATCGGGGGGGGCTCCTACAATGAGCAGTTCTTC
-,TRBD2,TRBV3-1/TRBV3-2,TRBJ2-5,CASSQELAGETQYF,TGTGCCAGCAGCCAAGAGTTAGCGGGCGAGACCCAGTACTTC
-,-,TRBV21-1,TRBJ2-7,CASSKVLAGEAHEQYF,TGTGCCAGCAGCAAGGTCTTAGCGGGAGAAGCACACGAGCAGTACTTC
-,-,TRBV9,TRBJ2-1,CASSVATVRGGEQFF,TGTGCCAGCAGCGTAGCTACGGTTCGGGGAGGTGAGCAGTTCTTC
-,-,TRBV4-3,TRBJ1-6,CASSQDKLHNSPLHF,TGCGCCAGCAGCCAAGATAAGCTACATAATTCACCCCTCCACTTT
many,TRBD1,TRBV28,TRBJ1-3,CASSEMGQGGNTIYF,TGTGCCAGCAGTGAAATGGGACAGGGTGGAAACACCATATATTTT
-,TRBD1,TRBV7-9,TRBJ1-1,CASSLGTGSEAFF,TGTGCCAGCAGCTTAGGGACAGGGTCCGAAGCTTTCTTT
few,TRBD1,TRBV5-1,TRBJ2-1,CASSLMTGDSEQFF,TGCGCCAGCAGCTTAATGACAGGGGACAGTGAGCAGTTCTTC
-,-,TRBV20-1,TRBJ1-1,CSDGGTEAFF,TGCAGTGACGGCGGCACTGAAGCTTTCTTT
-,-,TRBV28,TRBJ2-1,CASSSPRLTYNEQFF,TGTGCCAGCAGTTCACCTAGATTAACCTACAATGAGCAGTTCTTC
once,TRBD2,TRBV5-1,TRBJ2-3,CASSSMTSGFSTDTQYF,TGCGCCAGCAGCTCCATGACTAGCGGATTTAGCACAGATACGCAGTATTTT
once,-,TRBV5-1,TRBJ2-5,CASSFGTLQETQYF,TGCGCCAGCAGCTTCGGGACACTTCAAGAGACCCAGTACTTC
-,TRBD1,TRBV9,TRBJ1-1,CASSVGQGGPERMNTEAFF,TGTGCCAGCAGCGTAGGTCAAGGGGGCCCCGAACGAATGAACACTGAAGCTTTCTTT
-,TRBD1,TRBV6-4,TRBJ1-1,CASSATGTGTEAFF,TGTGCCAGCAGTGCCACCGGGACAGGCACTGAAGCTTTCTTT
-,-,TRBV6-5,TRBJ1-1,CAAWTVGRTTEAFF,TGTGCCGCCTGGACAGTGGGTCGTACCACTGAAGCTTTCTTT
-,-,TRBV15,TRBJ2-6,CATSRDWGSGANVLTF,TGTGCCACCAGCAGAGATTGGGGCTCCGGGGCCAACGTCCTGACTTTC
-,-,TRBV28,TRBJ2-1,CASSRDNEGSEQFF,TGTGCCAGCAGTCGTGACAATGAAGGGAGTGAGCAGTTCTTC
-,TRBD2,TRBV30,TRBJ2-1,CAWSDRAAGRVDEQFF,TGTGCCTGGAGTGATCGAGCGGCAGGGAGGGTCGATGAGCAGTTCTTC
-,TRBD2,TRBV24-1,TRBJ2-1,CATSDLKAGEYNEQFF,TGTGCCACCAGTGATTTGAAAGCGGGAGAATACAATGAGCAGTTCTTC
-,TRBD2,TRBV4-3,TRBJ2-2,CASSQAWRELTGELFF,TGCGCCAGCAGCCAAGCTTGGCGGGAGTTGACCGGGGAGCTGTTTTTT
-,TRBD1,TRBV12-3/TRBV12-4,TRBJ1-2,CASSRQGYGYTF,TGTGCCAGCAGTCGACAGGGCTATGGCTACACCTTC
-,TRBD2,TRBV13,TRBJ2-1,CASSSPWSREGLSYNEQFF,TGTGCCAGCAGCTCCCCTTGGTCGCGGGAGGGACTCTCGTACAATGAGCAGTTCTTC
-,-,TRBV11-2,TRBJ1-2,CASRLTHRADYGYTF,TGTGCCAGCAGGCTCACCCACAGGGCTGACTATGGCTACACCTTC
-,TRBD1,TRBV7-2,TRBJ2-7,CASSSRGGGTYEQYF,TGTGCCAGCAGCTCCCGAGGGGGCGGAACCTACGAGCAGTACTTC
once,-,TRBV3-1/TRBV3-2,TRBJ1-2,CASSQGEDRAYTF,TGTGCCAGCAGCCAAGGAGAGGACAGAGCCTACACCTTC
-,-,TRBV5-5,TRBJ2-2,CASSLKMEGGGELFF,TGTGCCAGCAGCTTGAAGATGGAGGGAGGCGGGGAGCTGTTTTTT
-,-,TRBV5-8,TRBJ2-1,CASSLARGLALSSYNEQFF,TGTGCCAGCAGCTTGGCCCGAGGGCTAGCGTTGAGCTCCTACAATGAGCAGTTCTTC
-,TRBD1,TRBV2,TRBJ2-1,CATKGDRNNEQFF,TGTGCCACCAAGGGGGACAGGAACAATGAGCAGTTCTTC
-,TRBD2,TRBV7-2,TRBJ2-3,CASSFSGARGLLDTQYF,TGTGCCAGCAGCTTTAGCGGGGCTAGGGGTCTACTAGATACGCAGTATTTT
-,-,TRBV5-5,TRBJ1-4,CASSLGAVNEKLFF,TGTGCCAGCAGCTTGGGGGCAGTCAATGAAAAACTGTTTTTT